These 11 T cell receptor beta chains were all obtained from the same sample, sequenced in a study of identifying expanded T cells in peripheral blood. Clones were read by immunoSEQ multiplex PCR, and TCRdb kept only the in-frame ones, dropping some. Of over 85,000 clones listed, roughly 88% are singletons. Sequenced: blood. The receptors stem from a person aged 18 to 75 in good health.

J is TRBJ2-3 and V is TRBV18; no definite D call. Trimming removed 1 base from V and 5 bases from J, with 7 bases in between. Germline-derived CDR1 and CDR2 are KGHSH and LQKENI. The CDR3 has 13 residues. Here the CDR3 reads CASSPRMGDTQYF. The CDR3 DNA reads TGTGCCAGCTCACCACGTATGGGAGATACGCAGTATTTT.

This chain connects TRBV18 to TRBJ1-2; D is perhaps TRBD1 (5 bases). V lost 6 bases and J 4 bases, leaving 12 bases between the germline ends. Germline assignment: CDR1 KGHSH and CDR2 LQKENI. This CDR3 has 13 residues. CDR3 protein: CASSPTDSYGYTF. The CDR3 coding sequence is TGTGCCAGCTCCCCGACAGATTCCTATGGCTACACCTTC. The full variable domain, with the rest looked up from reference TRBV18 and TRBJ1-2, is NAGVMQNPRHLVRRRGQEARLRCSPMKGHSHVYWYRQLPEEGLKFMVYLQKENIIDESGMPKERFSAEFPKEGPSILRIQQVVRGDSAAYFCASSPTDSYGYTFGSGTRLTVV.

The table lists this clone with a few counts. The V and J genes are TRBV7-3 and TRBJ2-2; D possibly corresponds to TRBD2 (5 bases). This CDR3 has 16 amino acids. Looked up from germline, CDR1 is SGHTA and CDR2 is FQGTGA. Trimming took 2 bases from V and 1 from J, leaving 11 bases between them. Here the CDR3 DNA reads TGTGCCAGCAGCTTATCTAGCCCAAAGAACACCGGGGAGCTGTTTTTT. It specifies CASSLSSPKNTGELFF.

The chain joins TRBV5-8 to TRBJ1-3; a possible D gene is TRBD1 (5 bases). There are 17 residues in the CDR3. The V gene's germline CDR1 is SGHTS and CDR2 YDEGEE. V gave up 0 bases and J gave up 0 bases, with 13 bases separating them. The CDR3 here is CASSLVAGTNSGNTIYF. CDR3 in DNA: TGTGCCAGCAGCTTGGTAGCAGGGACCAACTCTGGAAACACCATATATTTT.

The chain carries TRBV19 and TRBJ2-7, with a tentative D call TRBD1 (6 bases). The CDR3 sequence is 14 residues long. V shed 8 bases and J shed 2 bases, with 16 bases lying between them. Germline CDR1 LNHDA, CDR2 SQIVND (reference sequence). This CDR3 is CASSDPGDPYEQYF. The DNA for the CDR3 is TGTGCCAGTTCGGATCCAGGGGATCCCTACGAGCAGTACTTC.

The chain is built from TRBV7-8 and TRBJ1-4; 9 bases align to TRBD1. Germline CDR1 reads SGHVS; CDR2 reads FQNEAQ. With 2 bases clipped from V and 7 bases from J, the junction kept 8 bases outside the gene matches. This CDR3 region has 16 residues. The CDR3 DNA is TGTGCCAGCAGCTTAAGGCCGGGACAGGGAGGTGAAAAACTGTTTTTT. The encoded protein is CASSLRPGQGGEKLFF.

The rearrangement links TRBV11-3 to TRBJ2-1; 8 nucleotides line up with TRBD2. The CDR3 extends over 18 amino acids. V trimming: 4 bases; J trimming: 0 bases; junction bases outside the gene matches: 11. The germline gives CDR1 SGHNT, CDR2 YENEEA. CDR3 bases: TGTGCCAGCAGCTCTCCCAGCGGGGGCGGAAGCTCCTACAATGAGCAGTTCTTC. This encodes CASSSPSGGGSSYNEQFF.

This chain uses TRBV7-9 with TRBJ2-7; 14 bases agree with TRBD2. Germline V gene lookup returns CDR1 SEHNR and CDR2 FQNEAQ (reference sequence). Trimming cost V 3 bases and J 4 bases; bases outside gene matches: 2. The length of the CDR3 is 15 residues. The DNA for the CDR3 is TGTGCCAGCAGCTTGGGGACTAGCGGGAGATACGAGCAGTACTTC. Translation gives CASSLGTSGRYEQYF.

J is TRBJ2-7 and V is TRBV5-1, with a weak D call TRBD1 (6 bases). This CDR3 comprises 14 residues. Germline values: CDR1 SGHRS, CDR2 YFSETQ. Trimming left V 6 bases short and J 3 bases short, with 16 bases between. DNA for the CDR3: TGCGCCAGCACCCTAGTGGCAGGGGACTACGAGCAGTACTTC. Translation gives CASTLVAGDYEQYF.

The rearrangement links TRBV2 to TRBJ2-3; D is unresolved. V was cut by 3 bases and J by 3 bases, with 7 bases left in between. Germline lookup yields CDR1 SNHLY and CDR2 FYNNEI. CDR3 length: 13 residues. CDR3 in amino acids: CASSEGLTDTQYF. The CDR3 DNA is TGTGCCAGCAGTGAGGGGTTGACAGATACGCAGTATTTT.

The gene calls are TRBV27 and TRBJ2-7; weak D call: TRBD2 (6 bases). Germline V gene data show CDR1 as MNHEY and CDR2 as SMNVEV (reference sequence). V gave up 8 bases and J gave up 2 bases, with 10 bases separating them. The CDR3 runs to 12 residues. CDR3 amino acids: CASGTGAYEQYF. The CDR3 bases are TGTGCCAGCGGGACGGGAGCCTACGAGCAGTACTTC.